Listed here are 3 T cell receptor beta chains from one sample, sequenced in a study of molecular identifiers for immune sequencing clone quantification. TCRdb reprocessed the PCR reads via MiXCR and lists one record per CDR3 protein. The table includes about half a million distinct CDR3 sequences, about a fifth detected once. Sequencing was carried out using naive CD8+ T cells from blood, with Jurkat cell RNA spiked in. As to subset: FACS-sorted CD8+CD4-CCR7+CD45RA+ naive T cells. Receptor source: a human donor in good health. Some libraries in this study had Jurkat cell RNA spiked in.

This clonotype showed up many times. V and J are TRBV12-3 or TRBV12-4 and TRBJ2-3; 11 bases fit TRBD2. The CDR3 sequence is 16 residues long. V shed 7 bases, J shed 3 bases, and the junction held 9 bases outside the gene matches. In DNA, the CDR3 is TGTGCCAGCAATCCAACCTCTAGCGGGGGGACAGATACGCAGTATTTT. Residues: CASNPTSSGGTDTQYF.

The table lists this clonotype with many counts. V usage is TRBV7-9 and J usage is TRBJ2-3; D is ambiguous. The CDR3 loop spans 15 amino acids. Germline V gene lookup returns CDR1 SEHNR and CDR2 FQNEAQ (reference sequence). The V and J ends lost 1 base and 3 bases respectively, with 11 bases between them. This chain's CDR3 is CASSLVLSLTDTQYF. CDR3 sequence (DNA): TGTGCCAGCAGCTTAGTGTTGAGCTTAACAGATACGCAGTATTTT. Complete variable domain (other parts from reference TRBV7-9 and TRBJ2-3): DTGVSQNPRHKITKRGQNVTFRCDPISEHNRLYWYRQTLGQGPEFLTYFQNEAQLEKSRLLSDRFSAERPKGSFSTLEIQRTEQGDSAMYLCASSLVLSLTDTQYFGPGTRLTVL.

The chain couples TRBV14 to TRBJ2-5; tentatively, D is TRBD2 (5 bases). Per germline, CDR1 SGHDN and CDR2 FVKESK. The CDR3 length is 13 residues. The V end was cut by 0 bases, the J end by 5 bases, with 7 bases between. The CDR3 spells CASSQELDETQYF. CDR3 DNA: TGTGCCAGCAGCCAAGAACTAGATGAGACCCAGTACTTC. Full variable domain (outside the CDR3, taken from reference TRBV14 and TRBJ2-5): EAGVTQFPSHSVIEKGQTVTLRCDPISGHDNLYWYRRVMGKEIKFLLHFVKESKQDESGMPNNRFLAERTGGTYSTLKVQPAELEDSGVYFCASSQELDETQYFGPGTRLLVL.